This TCR beta chain originates from a study of T cell changes during pregnancy in multiple sclerosis. Repertoires were generated with immunoSEQ multiplex PCR, while TCRdb's copy carries only in-frame clones and drops some. The sample lists 65,000 to 85,000 clones; 92% were seen once. Details on this clone: The junction departs from the called germline gene at one end, perhaps through a read error.

Germline V CDR1 and CDR2: SGHDT, YYEEEE. This CDR3 has 14 amino acids. Sequenced here: CD4+ T cells from peripheral blood mononuclear cells, sampled after pregnancy. The J gene is TRBJ2-7, the V gene TRBV5-6; 10 nucleotides agree with TRBD1. The sequence was collected from a female donor with multiple sclerosis, enrolled in a pregnancy study. The CDR3 loop is CASTMTGGSNEQYF. CDR3 DNA sequence: TGTGCCAGCACTATGACAGGGGGCTCCAACGAGCAGTACTTC.